These 15 T cell receptor beta chains share one sample of origin, sequenced in a study of CD8+ T cells in alopecia areata (dated by TCRdb to between 2018 and 2020). The receptor library was made with the immunoSEQ multiplex PCR assay. For TCR sequencing, RNA was extracted from every sample and reverse transcribed into cDNA to serve as template. Held by TCRdb, this immuneACCESS table contains in-frame sequences only and omits some clones. Under half of the omission traces to an unresolved V gene where checked; the cause of the rest is unknown. The sample table holds some 110,000 clones, of which over 60% were seen once. The ten most abundant clones make up around 2.7% of the sample. Sequencing was carried out using CD4+ T cells sorted from blood. Every receptor here comes from a human donor in good health.

The rearrangement links TRBV5-6 to TRBJ1-2; D gene unclear. Germline CDR1 is SGHDT and CDR2 is YYEEEE. Trimming left V 4 bases short and J 8 bases short, with 15 bases between. CDR3 size: 13 residues. The CDR3 DNA reads TGTGCCAGCAGCCCACGGACGGCCTCGGGCTACACCTTC. Translated: CASSPRTASGYTF.

This rearrangement joins TRBV5-1 to TRBJ1-2, with a weak D call TRBD1 (5 bases). The CDR3 consists of 14 residues. CDR1 and CDR2 from the germline V gene are SGHRS and YFSETQ. The ends were cut back, 6 bases at V and 2 bases at J, with 14 bases in the middle. CDR3 in amino acids: CASTTSPGNYGYTF. The DNA for the CDR3 is TGCGCCAGCACAACCAGTCCAGGGAACTATGGCTACACCTTC.

The V gene is TRBV29-1, the J gene TRBJ1-1; the D gene is possibly TRBD1 (6 bases). V was shortened by 4 bases and J by 9 bases, with 18 bases between the two germline ends. Germline V lookup: CDR1 SQVTM, CDR2 ANQGSEA. The CDR3 sequence is 13 residues long. The CDR3 here is CSVGFNRVPQAFF. CDR3 bases: TGCAGCGTTGGCTTCAACAGGGTCCCCCAAGCTTTCTTT.

Only one count was recorded for this clone. The V gene is TRBV5-1, the J gene TRBJ2-5, with D possibly TRBD2 on 5 matching bases. V was cut by 4 bases and J by 2 bases, with 12 bases left in between. The CDR3 runs to 14 residues. Germline CDR1 SGHRS, CDR2 YFSETQ. DNA of the CDR3: TGCGCCAGCAGCCTGGACTTGCCTCAAGAGACCCAGTACTTC. It codes for CASSLDLPQETQYF.

The chain combines TRBV5-1 with TRBJ1-2; D might be TRBD1 (5 bases). V was trimmed by 3 bases and J by 1 base, leaving 19 bases between them. CDR3 length: 17 amino acids. CDR1 is SGHRS and CDR2 is YFSETQ in the germline V gene. CDR3 coding DNA: TGCGCCAGCAGCTCCGGAGGTGCGGGGCCGCGTAACTATGGCTACACCTTC. Translation gives CASSSGGAGPRNYGYTF.

The chain links TRBV2 to TRBJ2-5; maybe TRBD2 (5 bases). The V end lost 4 bases, the J end lost 4 bases, and 10 bases lay between the germline ends. This CDR3 is 13 amino acids long. Germline V gene sequence: CDR1 SNHLY, CDR2 FYNNEI. The CDR3, as DNA: TGTGCCAGCAGTGGTGGGAGCGGAGAGACCCAGTACTTC. The encoded protein is CASSGGSGETQYF. The full variable domain, in which reference TRBV2 and TRBJ2-5 provide the parts outside the CDR3, is EPEVTQTPSHQVTQMGQEVILRCVPISNHLYFYWYRQILGQKVEFLVSFYNNEISEKSEIFDDQFSVERPDGSNFTLKIRSTKLEDSAMYFCASSGGSGETQYFGPGTRLLVL.

This clone appeared once. The chain has TRBV5-6 and TRBJ1-5; 7 positions agree with TRBD1. V was clipped by 0 bases and J by 4 bases; unmatched bases: 4. Looked up from germline, CDR1 is SGHDT and CDR2 is YYEEEE. The CDR3 is made up of 15 amino acids. CDR3 in amino acids: CASSLGDRLNQPQHF. Here the CDR3 DNA reads TGTGCCAGCAGCTTGGGGGACAGATTAAATCAGCCCCAGCATTTT.

The chain links TRBV9 to TRBJ2-3; possibly TRBD1 or TRBD2 for D (6 bases each). V shed 8 bases and J shed 6 bases, with 16 bases lying between them. The CDR3 runs 13 residues. Germline CDR1 reads SGDLS; CDR2 reads YYNGEE. CDR3 nucleotide sequence: TGTGCCAGTGGGGGGCAAGCGGCGGATACGCAGTATTTT. This encodes CASGGQAADTQYF.

The chain has TRBV2 and TRBJ2-1; 7 bases are a match to TRBD2. Germline V gene lookup returns CDR1 SNHLY and CDR2 FYNNEI. The CDR3 contains 15 residues. The junction had 15 bases not matched to a gene; V was cut back by 8 bases and J by 8 bases. The chain's CDR3 is CASARGSVRGDEQFF. The CDR3 bases are TGTGCCAGCGCGCGAGGATCTGTCCGGGGGGATGAGCAGTTCTTC.

This chain connects TRBV29-1 to TRBJ2-7; 8 positions agree with TRBD2. Trimming removed 3 bases from V and 0 bases from J; junction bases left unmatched: 7. This CDR3 has 15 amino acids. Germline loops: CDR1 SQVTM, CDR2 ANQGSEA. In DNA, the CDR3 is TGCAGCGTTGAGAGGTACAGCGGGAGCTCCTACGAGCAGTACTTC. This codes for CSVERYSGSSYEQYF.

This rearrangement joins TRBV6-5 to TRBJ1-5; D ambiguous. V was pared by 4 bases and J by 7 bases, with 11 bases between. CDR1 is MNHEY and CDR2 is SVGAGI in the germline V gene. The CDR3 sequence is 13 residues long. The CDR3 is CASSFGLGQPQHF. The CDR3 nucleotides are TGTGCCAGCAGTTTCGGTCTCGGACAGCCCCAGCATTTT.

The V and J genes are TRBV4-1 and TRBJ2-3, with 9 bases aligning to TRBD2. J gave up 2 bases and V 1 base, and 7 bases lay outside the gene matches. The CDR3 is 17 residues long. CDR1 MGHRA and CDR2 YSYEKL come from the germline V gene. The CDR3 spells CASSQVASGGTTDTQYF. CDR3 coding DNA: TGCGCCAGCAGCCAAGTGGCAAGCGGGGGGACCACAGATACGCAGTATTTT.

This chain connects TRBV29-1 to TRBJ2-5, with 8 bases that match TRBD1. This CDR3 is built from 12 residues. Germline V gene lookup returns CDR1 SQVTM and CDR2 ANQGSEA. V lost 4 bases to trimming and J lost 7 bases; unmatched junction nucleotides: 5. This CDR3 reads CSVGRGRVTQYF. CDR3 DNA sequence: TGCAGCGTTGGCAGGGGGCGGGTGACCCAGTACTTC.

The gene calls are TRBV5-4 and TRBJ2-1; the D gene is possibly TRBD1 (6 bases). The CDR3 loop spans 13 amino acids. V lost 5 bases and J 6 bases, leaving 12 bases between the germline ends. Germline V lookup: CDR1 SGHNT, CDR2 YYREEE (reference sequence). The CDR3 nucleotides are TGTGCCAGCAGAAAAGGGACAAGCAATGAGCAGTTCTTC. Translating it yields CASRKGTSNEQFF.

The chain combines TRBV5-1 with TRBJ1-4; no clear D. Trimming took 5 bases from V and 0 from J, leaving 8 bases between them. Germline V gene data show CDR1 as SGHRS and CDR2 as YFSETQ. CDR3 length equals 14 residues. CDR3 nucleotides: TGCGCCAGCAGTGGAGAGTCAACTAATGAAAAACTGTTTTTT. It specifies CASSGESTNEKLFF.